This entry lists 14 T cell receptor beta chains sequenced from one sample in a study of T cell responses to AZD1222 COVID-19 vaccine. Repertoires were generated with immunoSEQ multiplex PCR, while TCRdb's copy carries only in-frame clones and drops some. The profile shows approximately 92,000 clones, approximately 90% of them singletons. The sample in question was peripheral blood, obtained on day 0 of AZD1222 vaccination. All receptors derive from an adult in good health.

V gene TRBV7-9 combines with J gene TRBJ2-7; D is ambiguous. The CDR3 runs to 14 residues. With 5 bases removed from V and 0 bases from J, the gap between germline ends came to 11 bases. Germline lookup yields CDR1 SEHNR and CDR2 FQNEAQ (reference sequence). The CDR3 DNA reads TGTGCCAGCAGCACGAGGACGGCCTCCTACGAGCAGTACTTC. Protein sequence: CASSTRTASYEQYF. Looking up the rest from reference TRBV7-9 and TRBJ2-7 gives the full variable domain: DTGVSQNPRHKITKRGQNVTFRCDPISEHNRLYWYRQTLGQGPEFLTYFQNEAQLEKSRLLSDRFSAERPKGSFSTLEIQRTEQGDSAMYLCASSTRTASYEQYFGPGTRLTVT.

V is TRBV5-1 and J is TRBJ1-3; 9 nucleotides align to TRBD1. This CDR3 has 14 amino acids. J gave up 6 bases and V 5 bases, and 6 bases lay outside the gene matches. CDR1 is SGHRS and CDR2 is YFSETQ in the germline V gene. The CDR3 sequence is CASSTGTGLNTIYF. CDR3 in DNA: TGCGCCAGCAGTACCGGGACAGGGTTAAACACCATATATTTT.

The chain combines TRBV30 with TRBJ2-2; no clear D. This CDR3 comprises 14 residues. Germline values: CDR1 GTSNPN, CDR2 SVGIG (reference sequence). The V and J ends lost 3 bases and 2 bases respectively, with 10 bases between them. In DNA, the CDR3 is TGTGCCTGGAGATTCGGGTTCAACACCGGGGAGCTGTTTTTT. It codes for CAWRFGFNTGELFF. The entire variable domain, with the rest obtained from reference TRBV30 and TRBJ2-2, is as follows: SQTIHQWPATLVQPVGSPLSLECTVEGTSNPNLYWYRQAAGRGLQLLFYSVGIGQISSEVPQNLSASRPQDRQFILSSKKLLLSDSGFYLCAWRFGFNTGELFFGEGSRLTVL.

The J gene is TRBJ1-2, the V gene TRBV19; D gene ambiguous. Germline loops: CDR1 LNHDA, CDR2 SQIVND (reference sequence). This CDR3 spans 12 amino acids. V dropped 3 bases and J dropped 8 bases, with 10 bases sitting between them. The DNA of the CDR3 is TGTGCCAGTAGTATCGGGCAGCCGGGCTACACCTTC. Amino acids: CASSIGQPGYTF.

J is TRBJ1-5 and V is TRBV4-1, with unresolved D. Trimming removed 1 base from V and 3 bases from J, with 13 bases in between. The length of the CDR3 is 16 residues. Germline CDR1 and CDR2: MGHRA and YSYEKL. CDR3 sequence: CASSQVGSRSNQPQHF. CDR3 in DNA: TGCGCCAGCAGCCAAGTTGGAAGCCGCTCCAATCAGCCCCAGCATTTT.

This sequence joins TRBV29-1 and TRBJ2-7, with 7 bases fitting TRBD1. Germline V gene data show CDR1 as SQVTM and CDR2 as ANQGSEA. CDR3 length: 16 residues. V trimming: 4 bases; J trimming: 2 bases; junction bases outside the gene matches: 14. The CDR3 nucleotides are TGCAGCGTTGGGGGACCCTCCGGGACAGCGACCTACGAGCAGTACTTC. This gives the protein CSVGGPSGTATYEQYF.

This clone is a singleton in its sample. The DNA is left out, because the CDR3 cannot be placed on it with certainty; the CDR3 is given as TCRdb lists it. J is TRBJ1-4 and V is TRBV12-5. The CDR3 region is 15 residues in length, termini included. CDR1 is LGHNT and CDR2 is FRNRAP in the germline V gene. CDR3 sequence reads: CASGLGTGGNEKLFF.

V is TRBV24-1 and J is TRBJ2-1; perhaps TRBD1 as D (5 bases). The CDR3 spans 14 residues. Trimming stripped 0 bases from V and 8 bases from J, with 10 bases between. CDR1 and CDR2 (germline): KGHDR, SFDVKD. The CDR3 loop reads CATSDLRGGDEQFF. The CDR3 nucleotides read TGTGCCACCAGTGATTTGAGGGGCGGAGATGAGCAGTTCTTC.

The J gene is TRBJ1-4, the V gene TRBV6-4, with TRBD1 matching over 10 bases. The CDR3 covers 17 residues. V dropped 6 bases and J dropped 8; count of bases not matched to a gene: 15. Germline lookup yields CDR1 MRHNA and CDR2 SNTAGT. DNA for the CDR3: TGTGCCAGCAGGGCCAAACCGGGACAGGGGATCTGGGAAAAACTGTTTTTT. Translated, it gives CASRAKPGQGIWEKLFF.

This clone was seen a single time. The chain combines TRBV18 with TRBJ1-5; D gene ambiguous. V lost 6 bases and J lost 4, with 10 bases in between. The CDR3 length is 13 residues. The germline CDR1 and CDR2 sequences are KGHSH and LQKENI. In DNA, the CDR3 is TGTGCCAGCTCCTACGTCGAGAATCAGCCCCAGCATTTT. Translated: CASSYVENQPQHF.

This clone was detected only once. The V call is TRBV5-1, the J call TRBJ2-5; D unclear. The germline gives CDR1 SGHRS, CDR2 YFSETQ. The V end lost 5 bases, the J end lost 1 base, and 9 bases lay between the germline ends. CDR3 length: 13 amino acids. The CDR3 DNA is TGCGCCAGCAGTTCCTTAAGCCAAGAGACCCAGTACTTC. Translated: CASSSLSQETQYF.

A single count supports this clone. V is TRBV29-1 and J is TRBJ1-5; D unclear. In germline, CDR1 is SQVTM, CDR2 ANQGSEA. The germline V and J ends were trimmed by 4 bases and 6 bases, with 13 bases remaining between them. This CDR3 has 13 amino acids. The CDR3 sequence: CSVVSGRGQPQHF. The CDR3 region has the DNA TGCAGCGTTGTGTCAGGACGGGGTCAGCCCCAGCATTTT.

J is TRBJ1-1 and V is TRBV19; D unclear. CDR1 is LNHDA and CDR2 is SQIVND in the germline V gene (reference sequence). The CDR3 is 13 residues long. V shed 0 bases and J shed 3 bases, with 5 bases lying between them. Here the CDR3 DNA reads TGTGCCAGTAGTATAGAGCTCTACACTGAAGCTTTCTTT. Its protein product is CASSIELYTEAFF.

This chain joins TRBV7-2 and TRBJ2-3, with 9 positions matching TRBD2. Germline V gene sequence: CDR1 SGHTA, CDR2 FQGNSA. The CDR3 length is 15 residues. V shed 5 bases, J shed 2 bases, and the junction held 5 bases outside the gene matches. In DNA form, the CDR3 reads TGTGCCAGCAGCAAGAGCGGGGGGAACACAGATACGCAGTATTTT. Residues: CASSKSGGNTDTQYF. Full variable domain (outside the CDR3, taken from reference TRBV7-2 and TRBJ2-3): GAGVSQSPSNKVTEKGKDVELRCDPISGHTALYWYRQSLGQGLEFLIYFQGNSAPDKSGLPSDRFSAERTGGSVSTLTIQRTQQEDSAVYLCASSKSGGNTDTQYFGPGTRLTVL.